This T cell receptor beta chain was captured by sequencing in a study of CD8 T cells in ankylosing spondylitis. TCRdb reanalysed the 5' RACE reads using MiXCR and keeps one entry per CDR3 protein. In the table there are 310,000 or so distinct CDR3 sequences, about 19% of which are singletons. V was pared by 1 base and J by 8 bases, with 9 bases between. Germline CDR1 reads SGHRS; CDR2 reads YFSETQ. This CDR3 has 13 residues. The table lists this clonotype with a few counts. The source of this sequence is a male donor with ankylosing spondylitis or in good health (not recorded which). The sequencing input was blood, either unsorted or a sorted T cell fraction (not recorded which). The rearrangement uses TRBV5-1 and TRBJ1-4, with a tentative D call TRBD1 (6 bases). As DNA, the CDR3 is TGCGCCAGCAGCTTGAACGGACAGGAAAAACTGTTTTTT. Translation gives CASSLNGQEKLFF.